Described below is a single T cell receptor beta chain sequence and its context. Using a J-beta primer mix together with a sample-barcoded 5' primer, a second PCR was run for about 6 to 11 cycles. TCRdb ran MiXCR on the 5' RACE reads and lists one entry per CDR3 protein. The data hold 250,000 to 300,000 distinct CDR3 sequences, with less than 30% observed a single time. The CDR3 has 13 amino acids. V was cut by 3 bases and J by 6 bases, with 12 bases left in between. Looked up from germline, CDR1 is KGHSH and CDR2 is LQKENI. The source of the sample is a study of blood T cells in healthy people across ages.

The clonotype comes from a woman in her seventies in good health. The V gene is TRBV18, the J gene TRBJ2-7; TRBD2 might be the D (5 bases). Source material: blood. The CDR3: CASSPTLGFEQYF. CDR3 sequence (DNA): TGTGCCAGCTCACCTACACTAGGTTTCGAGCAGTACTTC.